The table lists the clone carrying this T cell receptor (beta chain) with a few counts. What it recognizes is unknown. Germline V gene lookup returns CDR1 SGDLS and CDR2 YYNGEE. After removal of 4 bases from V and 10 bases from J, the junction contained 12 bases not matched to a gene. CDR3 length: 15 amino acids. Extracted RNA was reverse transcribed into cDNA, the sequencing template. Assay used: immunoSEQ multiplex PCR; TCRdb lists only in-frame clones, some missing. The table shows 130,000 to 150,000 clones, with over 45% occurring only once. Researchers gathered lesional scalp punch biopsies and peripheral blood from patients with alopecia areata. CD4+ and CD8+ T cells were sorted from PBMCs. The source of the sample is a study of CD8+ T cells in alopecia areata. Findings of the study overall: Relative to normal scalp, lesional scalp, especially alopecia totalis/universalis, showed higher clonality. Alphabeta T cells residing in normal skin are also sequenced in scalp samples.

Sequencing used CD4+ T cells sorted from blood. The V call is TRBV9, the J call TRBJ2-1; 9 bases line up with TRBD1. This clonotype originated in a human donor with alopecia areata. The DNA for the CDR3 is TGTGCCAGCAGCCCCGGGACAGGGTCTCATCAGGAGCAGTTCTTC. Its translation: CASSPGTGSHQEQFF.